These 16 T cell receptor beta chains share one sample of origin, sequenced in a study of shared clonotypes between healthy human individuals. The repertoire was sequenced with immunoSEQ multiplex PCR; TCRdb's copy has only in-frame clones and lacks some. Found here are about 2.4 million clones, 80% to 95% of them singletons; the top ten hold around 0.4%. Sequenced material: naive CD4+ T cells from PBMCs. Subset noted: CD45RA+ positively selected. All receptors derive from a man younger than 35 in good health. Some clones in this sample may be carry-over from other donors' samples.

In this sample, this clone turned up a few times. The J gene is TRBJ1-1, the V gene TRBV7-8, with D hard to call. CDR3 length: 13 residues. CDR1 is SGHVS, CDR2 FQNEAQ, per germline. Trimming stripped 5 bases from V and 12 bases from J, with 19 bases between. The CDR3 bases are TGTGCCAGCAGCCCCCTTCGGATGGTCGGGACTTTCTTT. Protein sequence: CASSPLRMVGTFF.

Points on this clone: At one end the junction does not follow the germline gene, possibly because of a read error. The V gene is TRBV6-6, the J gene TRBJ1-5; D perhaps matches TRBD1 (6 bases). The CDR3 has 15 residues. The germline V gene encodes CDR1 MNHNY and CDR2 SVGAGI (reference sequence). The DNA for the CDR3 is TGTGCCAGCAGCTACTCCCAGGGGCGGAATCAGCCCCAGCATTTT. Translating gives CASSYSQGRNQPQHF.

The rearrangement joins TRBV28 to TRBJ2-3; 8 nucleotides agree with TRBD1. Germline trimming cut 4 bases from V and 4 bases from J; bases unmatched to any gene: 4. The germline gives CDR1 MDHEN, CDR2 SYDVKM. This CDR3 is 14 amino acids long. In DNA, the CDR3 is TGTGCCAGCAGTTGGACAGGGCTGCCAGATACGCAGTATTTT. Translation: CASSWTGLPDTQYF.

The CDR3 bases are TGTGCCAGCAGCGGGACAGGGAGCTCTGGGGCCAACGTCCTGACTTTC. It encodes CASSGTGSSGANVLTF. The chain joins TRBV11-3 to TRBJ2-6; TRBD1 matches at 9 bases. This CDR3 contains 16 residues. Germline V gene data show CDR1 as SGHNT and CDR2 as YENEEA. J was trimmed by 0 bases and V by 5 bases; bases with no gene match: 2.

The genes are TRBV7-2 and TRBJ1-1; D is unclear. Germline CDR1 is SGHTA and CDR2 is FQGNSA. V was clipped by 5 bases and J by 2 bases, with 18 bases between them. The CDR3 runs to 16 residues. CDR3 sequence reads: CASSGIRIRINTEAFF. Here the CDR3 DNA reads TGTGCCAGCAGCGGAATAAGAATACGGATAAACACTGAAGCTTTCTTT.

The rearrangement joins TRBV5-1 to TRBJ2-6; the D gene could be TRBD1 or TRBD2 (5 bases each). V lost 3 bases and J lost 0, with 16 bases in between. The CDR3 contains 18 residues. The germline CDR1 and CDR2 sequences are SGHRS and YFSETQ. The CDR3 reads CASSSDRDLSSGANVLTF. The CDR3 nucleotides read TGCGCCAGCAGCTCGGACCGGGACCTAAGCTCTGGGGCCAACGTCCTGACTTTC.

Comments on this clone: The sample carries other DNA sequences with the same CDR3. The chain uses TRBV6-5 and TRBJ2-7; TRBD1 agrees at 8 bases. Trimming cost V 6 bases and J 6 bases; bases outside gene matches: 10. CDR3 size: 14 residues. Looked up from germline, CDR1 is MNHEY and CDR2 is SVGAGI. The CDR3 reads CASRPGQGAREQYF. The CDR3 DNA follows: TGTGCCAGCAGACCAGGACAGGGAGCCCGCGAGCAGTACTTC.

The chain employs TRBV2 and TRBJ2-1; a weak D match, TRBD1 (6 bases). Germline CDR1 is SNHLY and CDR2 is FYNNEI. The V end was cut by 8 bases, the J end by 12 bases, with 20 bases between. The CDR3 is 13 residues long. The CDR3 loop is CASQRAVIGGQFF. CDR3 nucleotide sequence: TGTGCCAGCCAACGGGCGGTCATAGGGGGGCAGTTCTTC.

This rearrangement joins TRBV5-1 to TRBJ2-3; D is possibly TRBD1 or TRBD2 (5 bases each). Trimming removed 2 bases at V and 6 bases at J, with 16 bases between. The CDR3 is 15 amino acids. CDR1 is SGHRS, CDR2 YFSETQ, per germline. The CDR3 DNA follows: TGCGCCAGCAGCTTTGGGGGATCGTTGGGTGATACGCAGTATTTT. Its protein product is CASSFGGSLGDTQYF.

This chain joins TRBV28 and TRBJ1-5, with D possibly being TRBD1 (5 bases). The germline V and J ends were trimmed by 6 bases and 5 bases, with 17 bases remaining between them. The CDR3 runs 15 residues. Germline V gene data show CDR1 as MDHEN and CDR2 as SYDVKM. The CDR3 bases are TGTGCCAGCAGCCCTAGGGAAGGGGCCGATCAGCCCCAGCATTTT. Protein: CASSPREGADQPQHF.

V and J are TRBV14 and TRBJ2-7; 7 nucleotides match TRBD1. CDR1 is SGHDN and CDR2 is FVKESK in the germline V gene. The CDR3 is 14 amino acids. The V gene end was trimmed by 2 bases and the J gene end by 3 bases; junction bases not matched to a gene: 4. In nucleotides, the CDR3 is TGTGCCAGCAGCCAAAAAGGGGGCCTCTACGAGCAGTACTTC. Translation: CASSQKGGLYEQYF.

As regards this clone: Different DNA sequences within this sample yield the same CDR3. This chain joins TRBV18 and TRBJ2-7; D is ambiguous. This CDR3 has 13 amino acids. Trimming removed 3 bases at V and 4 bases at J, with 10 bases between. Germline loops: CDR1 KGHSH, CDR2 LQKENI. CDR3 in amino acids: CASSPGVGYEQYF. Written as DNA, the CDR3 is TGTGCCAGCTCACCGGGCGTAGGATACGAGCAGTACTTC.

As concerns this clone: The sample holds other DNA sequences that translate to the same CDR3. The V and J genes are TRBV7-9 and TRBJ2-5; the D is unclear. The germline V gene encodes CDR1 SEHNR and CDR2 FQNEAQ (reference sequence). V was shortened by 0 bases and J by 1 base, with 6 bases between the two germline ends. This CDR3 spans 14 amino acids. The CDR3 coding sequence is TGTGCCAGCAGCTTAGCGGCTTCCCAAGAGACCCAGTACTTC. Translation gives CASSLAASQETQYF.

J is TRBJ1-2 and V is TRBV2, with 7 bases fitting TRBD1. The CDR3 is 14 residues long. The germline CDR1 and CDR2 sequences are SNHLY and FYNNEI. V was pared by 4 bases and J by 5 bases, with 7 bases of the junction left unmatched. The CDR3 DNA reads TGTGCCAGCAGTGGAGGGACAGCTACTTATGGCTACACCTTC. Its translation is CASSGGTATYGYTF. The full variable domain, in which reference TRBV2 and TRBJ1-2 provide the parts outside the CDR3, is EPEVTQTPSHQVTQMGQEVILRCVPISNHLYFYWYRQILGQKVEFLVSFYNNEISEKSEIFDDQFSVERPDGSNFTLKIRSTKLEDSAMYFCASSGGTATYGYTFGSGTRLTVV.

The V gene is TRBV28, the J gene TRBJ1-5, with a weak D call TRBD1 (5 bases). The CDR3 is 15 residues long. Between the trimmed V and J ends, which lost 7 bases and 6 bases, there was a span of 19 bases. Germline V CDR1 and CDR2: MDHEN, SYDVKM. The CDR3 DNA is TGTGCCAGCATTCCCCGGGGGGGGGTTACTCAGCCCCAGCATTTT. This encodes CASIPRGGVTQPQHF.

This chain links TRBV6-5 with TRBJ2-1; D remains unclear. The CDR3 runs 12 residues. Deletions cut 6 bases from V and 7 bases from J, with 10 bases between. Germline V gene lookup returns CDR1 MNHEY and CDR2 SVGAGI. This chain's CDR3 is CASRTTGNEQFF. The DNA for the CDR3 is TGTGCCAGCAGGACAACTGGGAATGAGCAGTTCTTC.